The 28 T cell receptor beta chains reported below all come from one sample, sequenced in a study of beta chain features in type 1 diabetes. Study-wide results and caveats: TCRB CDR3s were moderately but significantly shorter in Type 1 diabetes patients in all four CD4+ subsets.

Expressed TCRB transcripts were sequenced after all isolated RNA was converted to cDNA. Assay used: immunoSEQ multiplex PCR; TCRdb lists only in-frame clones, some missing. The repertoire holds approximately 17,000 clones, roughly 72% seen once, with 0.79% in the top ten. Their antigens remain unidentified. Sequencing input: stem cell memory CD4+ T cells from blood. These receptors all stem from a man aged 25-45 years with type 1 diabetes.

V usage is TRBV18 and J usage is TRBJ2-5; D ambiguous. The better agreement between TRBJ2-7 and the DNA end casts doubt on the J call. The CDR3 consists of 17 residues. CDR1 and CDR2 from the germline V gene are KGHSH and LQKENI. The DNA of the CDR3 is TGTGCCAGCTCACGAACGCTCGACGGGTCCTTCTCCTACGAGCAGTACTTC. Its translation is CASSRTLDGSFSYEQYF.

CDR3 in amino acids: CASSLARGAYEQYF. CDR3 DNA: TGTGCCAGCAGCTTAGCCAGGGGCGCGTACGAGCAGTACTTC. This chain connects TRBV7-2 to TRBJ2-7; TRBD1 might be the D (6 bases). The V gene's germline CDR1 is SGHTA and CDR2 FQGNSA. This CDR3 is 14 amino acids long. V gave up 0 bases and J gave up 4 bases, with 10 bases separating them. Full variable domain (missing parts from reference TRBV7-2 and TRBJ2-7): GAGVSQSPSNKVTEKGKDVELRCDPISGHTALYWYRQSLGQGLEFLIYFQGNSAPDKSGLPSDRFSAERTGGSVSTLTIQRTQQEDSAVYLCASSLARGAYEQYFGPGTRLTVT.

The chain combines TRBV2 with TRBJ2-2, with 12 bases fitting TRBD2. Germline values: CDR1 SNHLY, CDR2 FYNNEI. V shed 7 bases and J 1 base; nucleotides not matched to a gene: 7. The CDR3 runs 17 residues. The CDR3 nucleotides are TGTGCCAGCACCTGGACTAGCGGGGAAATGAACACCGGGGAGCTGTTTTTT. It specifies CASTWTSGEMNTGELFF.

CDR3: CASSYSGQPEAFF. CDR3 bases: TGTGCCAGCAGTTACTCCGGACAGCCTGAAGCTTTCTTT. The V call is TRBV6-5, the J call TRBJ1-1; D perhaps matches TRBD1 (6 bases). The CDR3 covers 13 residues. Trimming took off 0 bases at V and 6 bases at J, with 8 bases between the two ends. CDR1 and CDR2 (germline): MNHEY, SVGAGI.

This chain uses TRBV6-1 with TRBJ2-3; 9 nucleotides match TRBD1. The CDR3 contains 15 residues. Losses at the gene ends were 4 bases for V and 1 base for J; bases not matched to a gene: 3. Germline CDR1 reads MNHNS; CDR2 reads SASEGT. The CDR3 loop reads CASSVGTGRTDTQYF. CDR3 DNA: TGTGCCAGCAGTGTAGGGACAGGGCGCACAGATACGCAGTATTTT.

The V and J genes are TRBV7-2 and TRBJ2-1, with 7 positions matching TRBD1. CDR1 SGHTA and CDR2 FQGNSA come from the germline V gene. CDR3 size: 15 residues. Germline trimming cut 8 bases from V and 4 bases from J; bases unmatched to any gene: 11. The CDR3 reads CASPDGDSLYNEQFF. The DNA for the CDR3 is TGTGCCAGCCCCGATGGGGACAGCCTGTACAATGAGCAGTTCTTC.

The chain links TRBV6-5 to TRBJ2-7, with TRBD1 matching over 10 bases. Per the germline V gene, CDR1 is MNHEY and CDR2 is SVGAGI. V lost 0 bases, J lost 6 bases, and 2 bases stayed unmatched. There are 14 residues in the CDR3. CDR3 protein: CASSYSGQGTEQYF. The CDR3 coding sequence is TGTGCCAGCAGTTACTCGGGACAGGGGACCGAGCAGTACTTC.

This chain connects TRBV6-5 to TRBJ2-1, with 9 bases that match TRBD1. V gave up 4 bases and J gave up 7 bases; unmatched junction bases: 8. Germline V gene lookup returns CDR1 MNHEY and CDR2 SVGAGI. The CDR3 has 15 residues. The CDR3 is CASSSAGTGKNEQFF. The CDR3 DNA reads TGTGCCAGCAGTTCCGCCGGGACAGGGAAAAATGAGCAGTTCTTC.

This clone was found a few times. The V gene is TRBV5-1, the J gene TRBJ2-3; no clear D gene. The CDR3 covers 14 residues. Germline assignment: CDR1 SGHRS and CDR2 YFSETQ. Trimming shortened V by 4 bases and J by 1 base, and 10 bases separated the two germline ends. CDR3 sequence: CASSVFSGTDTQYF. CDR3 bases: TGCGCCAGCAGCGTCTTCAGCGGCACAGATACGCAGTATTTT.

The gene calls are TRBV18 and TRBJ2-2; TRBD1 agrees at 10 bases. The junction had 6 bases not matched to a gene; V was cut back by 0 bases and J by 5 bases. The CDR3 is made up of 17 amino acids. Looked up from germline, CDR1 is KGHSH and CDR2 is LQKENI. This CDR3 reads CASSPPGTGVRTGELFF. The CDR3 DNA sequence: TGTGCCAGCTCACCACCCGGGACAGGGGTTCGAACCGGGGAGCTGTTTTTT.

The chain links TRBV30 to TRBJ2-7, with D possibly matching TRBD2 (6 bases). Germline values: CDR1 GTSNPN, CDR2 SVGIG (reference sequence). Trimming took off 6 bases at V and 0 bases at J, with 12 bases between the two ends. This CDR3 spans 13 amino acids. As DNA, the CDR3 is TGTGCCTGTGGGGGGTTCCCCTCCTACGAGCAGTACTTC. Protein: CACGGFPSYEQYF.

The chain uses TRBV4-2 and TRBJ1-1; D unclear. The CDR3 extends over 15 amino acids. Germline CDR1 LGHNA, CDR2 YNFKEQ. With 0 bases removed from V and 1 base from J, the gap between germline ends came to 9 bases. The CDR3 sequence: CASSQDRGGNTEAFF. The CDR3, as DNA: TGTGCCAGCAGCCAAGATCGCGGAGGGAACACTGAAGCTTTCTTT.

In its sample, this clone was seen a few times. This rearrangement joins TRBV7-2 to TRBJ2-5; 10 bases map to TRBD1. V trimming: 5 bases; J trimming: 4 bases; junction bases outside the gene matches: 4. The length of the CDR3 is 14 residues. From germline, CDR1 is SGHTA and CDR2 FQGNSA. CDR3 sequence reads: CASSRQGALETQYF. The CDR3 region has the DNA TGTGCCAGCAGCCGACAGGGGGCTCTAGAGACCCAGTACTTC. Full variable domain (missing parts from reference TRBV7-2 and TRBJ2-5): GAGVSQSPSNKVTEKGKDVELRCDPISGHTALYWYRQSLGQGLEFLIYFQGNSAPDKSGLPSDRFSAERTGGSVSTLTIQRTQQEDSAVYLCASSRQGALETQYFGPGTRLLVL.

A remark on this clone: The CDR3 ends on some other residue instead of the conserved phenylalanine or tryptophan, so this is likely a read error. No DNA is shown, since the ends of the CDR3 on it are uncertain; the CDR3 is the one TCRdb lists. The rearrangement joins TRBV6-4 to TRBJ2-7; no check of the table's D call, TRBD2, against the DNA was made. The CDR3 is made up of 9 amino acids, end residues included. Per the germline V gene, CDR1 is MRHNA and CDR2 is SNTAGT. This chain's CDR3 is CASSDLPRL.

This clone was picked up a small number of times. The chain has TRBV15 and TRBJ2-1; D unresolved. Germline V gene lookup returns CDR1 LNHNV and CDR2 YYDKDF (reference sequence). Between the trimmed V and J ends, which lost 0 bases and 1 base, there was a span of 7 bases. The CDR3 is made up of 15 amino acids. CDR3 in amino acids: CATSRDRGSYNEQFF. CDR3 coding DNA: TGTGCCACCAGCAGAGACCGCGGATCCTACAATGAGCAGTTCTTC.

The V and J genes are TRBV7-9 and TRBJ2-5; the D is unclear. The germline V gene has CDR1 SEHNR and CDR2 FQNEAQ (reference sequence). Deletions cut 1 base from V and 5 bases from J, with 11 bases between. CDR3 length: 14 residues. CDR3 protein: CASSLDRRWETQYF. The CDR3 DNA reads as TGTGCCAGCAGCTTAGATCGCCGGTGGGAGACCCAGTACTTC.

This chain connects TRBV2 to TRBJ1-5; possible D gene TRBD1, 5 bases. The CDR3 runs 13 residues. V dropped 8 bases and J dropped 2 bases, with 10 bases sitting between them. The germline V gene has CDR1 SNHLY and CDR2 FYNNEI. CDR3 sequence: CASRWGGNQPQHF. The CDR3 nucleotides are TGTGCCAGCCGTTGGGGGGGCAATCAGCCCCAGCATTTT.

This clone has more than one count but fewer than ten. CDR3 nucleotide sequence: TGCGCCAGCAGCCGGGGACAGGGAGGCACAGATACGCAGTATTTT. Translating gives CASSRGQGGTDTQYF. The genes are TRBV5-1 and TRBJ2-3; 9 bases align to TRBD1. The CDR3 totals 15 residues. Germline values: CDR1 SGHRS, CDR2 YFSETQ. V was pared by 4 bases and J by 1 base, with 4 bases of the junction left unmatched.

This chain connects TRBV5-1 to TRBJ1-2; D perhaps matches TRBD1 (5 bases). The CDR3 length is 13 residues. Trimming took 1 base from V and 7 from J, leaving 11 bases between them. From germline, CDR1 is SGHRS and CDR2 YFSETQ. This CDR3 reads CASSLFGDSGYTF. Written as DNA, the CDR3 is TGCGCCAGCAGCTTGTTCGGGGACTCTGGCTACACCTTC. The full variable domain, in which reference TRBV5-1 and TRBJ1-2 provide the parts outside the CDR3, is KAGVTQTPRYLIKTRGQQVTLSCSPISGHRSVSWYQQTPGQGLQFLFEYFSETQRNKGNFPGRFSGRQFSNSRSEMNVSTLELGDSALYLCASSLFGDSGYTFGSGTRLTVV.

V is TRBV30 and J is TRBJ1-1; TRBD1 agrees at 9 bases. The CDR3 has 13 amino acids. CDR1 and CDR2 from the germline V gene are GTSNPN and SVGIG (reference sequence). Unmatched junction bases numbered 3, after V lost 2 bases and J lost 5 bases. The CDR3 DNA sequence: TGTGCCTGGAGTCAAGACAGGGGGACTGAAGCTTTCTTT. Translation: CAWSQDRGTEAFF. The full variable domain, its missing parts supplied by reference TRBV30 and TRBJ1-1, is SQTIHQWPATLVQPVGSPLSLECTVEGTSNPNLYWYRQAAGRGLQLLFYSVGIGQISSEVPQNLSASRPQDRQFILSSKKLLLSDSGFYLCAWSQDRGTEAFFGQGTRLTVV.

V and J are TRBV7-2 and TRBJ2-7, with D unclear. Trimming took off 0 bases at V and 2 bases at J, with 5 bases between the two ends. Germline CDR1 is SGHTA and CDR2 is FQGNSA. CDR3 size: 13 residues. Here the CDR3 reads CASSLARAYEQYF. The CDR3 DNA is TGTGCCAGCAGCTTAGCGCGCGCCTACGAGCAGTACTTC.

This chain connects TRBV19 to TRBJ2-1; the match to TRBD1 covers 9 bases. The CDR3 is 15 amino acids. The junction had 6 bases not matched to a gene; V was cut back by 7 bases and J by 2 bases. The germline V gene encodes CDR1 LNHDA and CDR2 SQIVND (reference sequence). The CDR3: CASTRDRAPYNEQFF. The CDR3 region has the DNA TGTGCCAGTACCCGGGACAGGGCGCCCTACAATGAGCAGTTCTTC.

This clone was found a few times. V usage is TRBV10-3 and J usage is TRBJ2-6; weak D call: TRBD2 (5 bases). Trimming removed 8 bases from V and 0 bases from J, with 20 bases in between. The CDR3 consists of 18 residues. Germline lookup yields CDR1 ENHRY and CDR2 SYGVKD. CDR3 protein: CAISRFEGSGSGANVLTF. DNA of the CDR3: TGTGCCATCTCCCGTTTTGAGGGTTCAGGCTCTGGGGCCAACGTCCTGACTTTC.

The chain carries TRBV12-5 and TRBJ2-1, with D possibly TRBD2 on 5 matching bases. V lost 2 bases and J 12 bases, leaving 11 bases between the germline ends. Germline V gene data show CDR1 as LGHNT and CDR2 as FRNRAP. CDR3 size: 12 residues. CDR3 residues: CASGLYGVGQFF. In DNA form, the CDR3 reads TGTGCTAGTGGTTTGTACGGGGTTGGGCAGTTCTTC.

This chain connects TRBV5-3 to TRBJ2-3; TRBD1 is a possible D gene (5 bases). TRBV5-3 is an ORF, and what it does is uncertain. The length of the CDR3 is 16 residues. V lost 0 bases and J lost 1, with 12 bases in between. The CDR3 DNA follows: TGTGCCAGAAGCTTGGGCGCAGACAGTCGCACAGATACGCAGTATTTT. Its translation: CARSLGADSRTDTQYF.

The CDR3 DNA follows: TGTGCCTGGAGTGGACAGCCAGCTAACTATGGCTACACCTTC. Translating it yields CAWSGQPANYGYTF. The chain uses TRBV30 and TRBJ1-2, with D perhaps TRBD1 (5 bases). The CDR3 runs 14 residues. With 1 base removed from V and 0 bases from J, the gap between germline ends came to 9 bases. Per the germline V gene, CDR1 is GTSNPN and CDR2 is SVGIG (reference sequence).

In its sample, this clone was seen a few times. V gene TRBV19 combines with J gene TRBJ1-2, with D possibly being TRBD1 (6 bases). V lost 5 bases to trimming and J lost 6 bases, with 16 bases between them. The germline gives CDR1 LNHDA, CDR2 SQIVND (reference sequence). The CDR3 totals 14 residues. Here the CDR3 DNA reads TGTGCCAGTAGTCTACGTGGGACACCAGATGGCTACACCTTC. Its translation: CASSLRGTPDGYTF.

This clone appeared a few times. The V call is TRBV5-6, the J call TRBJ2-5, with D possibly being TRBD1 (6 bases). The J call is uncertain, as TRBJ2-7 better fits the DNA end. Germline lookup yields CDR1 SGHDT and CDR2 YYEEEE. CDR3 length: 14 amino acids. Here the CDR3 DNA reads TGTGCCAGCAGCTTGGCCGGACAGTCCTACGAGCAGTACTTC. Protein: CASSLAGQSYEQYF.